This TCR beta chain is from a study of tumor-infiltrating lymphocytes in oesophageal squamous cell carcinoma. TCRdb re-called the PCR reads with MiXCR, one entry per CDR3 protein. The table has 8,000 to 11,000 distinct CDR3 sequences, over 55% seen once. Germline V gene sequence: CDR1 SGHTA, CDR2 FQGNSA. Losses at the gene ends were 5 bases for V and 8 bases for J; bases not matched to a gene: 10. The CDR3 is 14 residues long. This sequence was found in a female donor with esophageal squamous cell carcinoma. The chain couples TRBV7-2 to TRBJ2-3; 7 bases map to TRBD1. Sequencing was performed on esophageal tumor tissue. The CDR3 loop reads CASSGKGAIFTQYF. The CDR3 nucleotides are TGTGCCAGCAGCGGGAAGGGGGCAATATTTACGCAGTATTTT.